The present T cell receptor (beta chain) was sequenced within a study of liver allograft versus peripheral blood T cells. Study-wide context: What was compared were the T cell receptor repertoires in transplanted livers and those in the peripheral blood of recipients. General observations from the study: Liver allografts reportedly held T cell receptor repertoires unlike those in peripheral blood.

The trim removed 5 bases at V and 5 bases at J, leaving 3 bases unmatched. Germline CDR1 and CDR2: DFQATT and SNEGSKA (reference sequence). This CDR3 region has 12 residues. One entry per CDR3 protein results from TCRdb running MiXCR on the reads. The sample shows around 6,000 distinct CDR3 sequences, 17% of them seen only once. About this clonotype itself: No antigen is known for it.

This rearrangement joins TRBV20-1 to TRBJ2-7; 10 positions agree with TRBD1. The source is a human patient who had a liver transplant. Some T cells may possibly be graft donor cells. CDR3 in amino acids: CSAVGTGDEQYF. CDR3 DNA: TGCAGTGCTGTCGGGACAGGGGACGAGCAGTACTTC.